This T cell receptor beta chain was profiled in a study of blood T cell repertoires in COVID-19. V gave up 3 bases and J gave up 3 bases; unmatched junction bases: 5. Germline V gives CDR1 SNHLY, CDR2 FYNNEI. The CDR3 covers 17 residues. Data came from immunoSEQ multiplex PCR; TCRdb stores just in-frame clones and leaves some out. The table includes around 36,000 clones, approximately 88% detected once. The specimen was peripheral blood. This rearrangement joins TRBV2 to TRBJ2-7, with TRBD2 matching over 16 bases. The clonotype comes from a human donor in a cohort sampled during active COVID-19. CDR3 amino acids: CASSDRGLAGGGYEQYF. The CDR3 DNA reads as TGTGCCAGCAGTGATAGGGGACTAGCGGGAGGGGGCTACGAGCAGTACTTC.